One and the same sample provided the 14 T cell receptor beta chains below, sequenced in a study of T cells in localized non-small cell lung cancer. The repertoire was sequenced with immunoSEQ multiplex PCR; TCRdb's copy has only in-frame clones and lacks some. This table holds some 30,000 clones, approximately 88% found once. Sequenced here: peripheral blood, sampled before any cancer treatment. The origin of the receptors is a female donor over 55 with stage I lung adenocarcinoma.

This clone showed up just a few times. The rearrangement joins TRBV5-5 to TRBJ2-7; TRBD1 is a possible D gene (5 bases). Germline CDR1 is SGHKS and CDR2 is YYEKEE (reference sequence). V was clipped by 4 bases and J by 7 bases, with 15 bases between them. The CDR3 covers 13 residues. DNA for the CDR3: TGTGCCAGCAGCACTGACAGTCTTCTAGAGCAGTACTTC. Protein sequence: CASSTDSLLEQYF.

The chain combines TRBV11-2 with TRBJ2-7, with TRBD1 matching 7 bases. CDR3 length equals 15 residues. Trimming at V came to 6 bases and at J to 3 bases, leaving 11 bases not matched to a gene. CDR1 and CDR2 from the germline V gene are SGHAT and FQNNGV. DNA of the CDR3: TGTGCCAGCAGTGGGCAAGGGGGCGGTTTCTACGAGCAGTACTTC. Protein: CASSGQGGGFYEQYF.

The chain employs TRBV20-1 and TRBJ2-2; no firm D call. CDR1 is DFQATT, CDR2 SNEGSKA, per germline (reference sequence). The CDR3 sequence is 11 residues long. Trimming left V 3 bases short and J 7 bases short, with 6 bases between. For the CDR3, the DNA is TGCAGTGCTAGTAGTGTCGGGGAGCTGTTTTTT. This translates into CSASSVGELFF.

The V call is TRBV19, the J call TRBJ1-1, with D unresolved. The length of the CDR3 is 14 residues. V lost 7 bases and J 0 bases, leaving 12 bases between the germline ends. Looked up from germline, CDR1 is LNHDA and CDR2 is SQIVND (reference sequence). CDR3 bases: TGTGCCAGTAATAGGCCGGGGATGAACACTGAAGCTTTCTTT. Translation gives CASNRPGMNTEAFF.

This chain links TRBV7-2 with TRBJ2-2, with 12 bases matching TRBD1. The V gene's germline CDR1 is SGHTA and CDR2 FQGNSA. V gave up 5 bases and J gave up 4 bases; unmatched junction bases: 5. The CDR3 extends over 16 amino acids. CDR3 sequence: CASSRGTGGATGELFF. The CDR3 region has the DNA TGTGCCAGCAGCCGAGGGACAGGGGGCGCCACCGGGGAGCTGTTTTTT.

J is TRBJ1-1 and V is TRBV5-1; weak D call: TRBD1 (6 bases). Trimming left V 4 bases short and J 4 bases short, with 17 bases between. CDR1 and CDR2 (germline): SGHRS, YFSETQ. The CDR3 contains 15 residues. The CDR3 region is CASSTEQGGITEAFF. The DNA for the CDR3 is TGCGCCAGCAGCACCGAACAGGGTGGTATCACTGAAGCTTTCTTT.

This chain links TRBV19 with TRBJ1-1, with 7 bases that match TRBD1. The germline CDR1 and CDR2 sequences are LNHDA and SQIVND (reference sequence). The CDR3 is 15 residues long. Trimming took 4 bases from V and 0 from J; bases not matched to a gene: 5. In DNA, the CDR3 is TGTGCCAGTAGTAAAGGGACAGACATGAACACTGAAGCTTTCTTT. Amino acid sequence: CASSKGTDMNTEAFF.

The chain employs TRBV11-3 and TRBJ2-1; D might be TRBD1 (6 bases). Germline V CDR1 and CDR2: SGHNT, YENEEA. V lost 5 bases and J lost 6, with 14 bases in between. This CDR3 has 14 residues. CDR3 in amino acids: CASSPQSGVNEQFF. The CDR3 DNA sequence: TGTGCCAGCAGCCCGCAGTCAGGGGTCAATGAGCAGTTCTTC.

J is TRBJ2-4 and V is TRBV7-9; tentative D call: TRBD1 (5 bases). The CDR3 has 12 amino acids. Trimming cost V 5 bases and J 6 bases, with 8 bases left between them. From germline, CDR1 is SEHNR and CDR2 FQNEAQ (reference sequence). In nucleotides, the CDR3 is TGTGCCAGCAGCCACGACAGAAACATTCAGTACTTC. The encoded protein is CASSHDRNIQYF.

The rearrangement links TRBV18 to TRBJ2-5, with no clear D. Trimming cost V 0 bases and J 2 bases, with 16 bases left between them. This CDR3 is built from 17 residues. Germline assignment: CDR1 KGHSH and CDR2 LQKENI. CDR3 DNA: TGTGCCAGCTCACCACCGTGGGCTAGTTTCAGGCAAGAGACCCAGTACTTC. Amino acid sequence: CASSPPWASFRQETQYF. The variable domain in full, with the rest retrieved from reference TRBV18 and TRBJ2-5, is NAGVMQNPRHLVRRRGQEARLRCSPMKGHSHVYWYRQLPEEGLKFMVYLQKENIIDESGMPKERFSAEFPKEGPSILRIQQVVRGDSAAYFCASSPPWASFRQETQYFGPGTRLLVL.

The rearrangement uses TRBV29-1 and TRBJ1-2; possible D gene TRBD1, 5 bases. The CDR3 totals 12 residues. Germline CDR1 SQVTM, CDR2 ANQGSEA. Trimming removed 1 base from V and 8 bases from J, with 11 bases in between. The CDR3 reads CSVEGGRGGYTF. The CDR3, as DNA: TGCAGCGTTGAAGGGGGCCGGGGAGGCTACACCTTC. Combining the CDR3 with reference TRBV29-1 and TRBJ1-2 gives the whole variable domain SAVISQKPSRDICQRGTSLTIQCQVDSQVTMMFWYRQQPGQSLTLIATANQGSEATYESGFVIDKFPISRPNLTFSTLTVSNMSPEDSSIYLCSVEGGRGGYTFGSGTRLTVV.

This chain connects TRBV19 to TRBJ2-7; D is perhaps TRBD1 (6 bases). The CDR3 consists of 14 residues. The germline V and J ends were trimmed by 5 bases and 3 bases, with 14 bases remaining between them. From germline, CDR1 is LNHDA and CDR2 SQIVND (reference sequence). This CDR3 is CASSSPGTLYEQYF. The CDR3 DNA is TGTGCCAGTAGTTCCCCCGGGACACTCTACGAGCAGTACTTC.

The chain links TRBV30 to TRBJ1-2; D remains ambiguous. CDR3 length: 15 amino acids. V was cut by 4 bases and J by 5 bases, with 20 bases left in between. CDR1 and CDR2 from the germline V gene are GTSNPN and SVGIG (reference sequence). CDR3 region: CAWNQERAYGYGYTF. As DNA, the CDR3 is TGTGCCTGGAACCAAGAGAGGGCATACGGTTATGGCTACACCTTC.

The chain carries TRBV7-9 and TRBJ2-7; D not certain. The CDR3 has 12 amino acids. Trimming removed 4 bases from V and 3 bases from J, with 7 bases in between. Germline CDR1 is SEHNR and CDR2 is FQNEAQ (reference sequence). This CDR3 reads CASSYGVYEQYF. The CDR3 DNA reads TGTGCCAGCAGCTATGGAGTCTACGAGCAGTACTTC.